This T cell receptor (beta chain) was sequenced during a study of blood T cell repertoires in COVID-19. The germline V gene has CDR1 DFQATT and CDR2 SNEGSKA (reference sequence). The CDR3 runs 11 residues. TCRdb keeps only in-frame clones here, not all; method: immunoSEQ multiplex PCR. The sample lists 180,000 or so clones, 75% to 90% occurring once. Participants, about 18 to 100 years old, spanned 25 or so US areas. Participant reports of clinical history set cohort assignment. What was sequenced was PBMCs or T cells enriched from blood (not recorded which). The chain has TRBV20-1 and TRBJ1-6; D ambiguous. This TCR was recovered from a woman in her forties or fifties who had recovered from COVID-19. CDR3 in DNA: TGCAGCCTTTCCCGGAATTCACCCCTCCACTTT. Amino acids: CSLSRNSPLHF.